These 15 T cell receptor beta chains originate from one sample sequenced in a study of T cells in Graves' hyperthyroidism and ophthalmopathy. The source material, RNA transcripts, was used to amplify TCR beta CDR3 regions. The study used the HTBI primer set for a first-round RT-PCR of the TCR CDR3. Each CDR3 protein gets one entry after TCRdb re-called the multiplex PCR reads with MiXCR. This sample has hundreds of thousands of distinct CDR3 sequences, with roughly 13% found just once. The sample taken for sequencing was blood. These TCRs come from a woman under 30 with Graves' hyperthyroidism.

This clonotype was found many times. The gene calls are TRBV7-9 and TRBJ2-1; TRBD2 is a possible D gene (6 bases). Trimming shortened V by 5 bases and J by 9 bases, and 23 bases separated the two germline ends. Per germline, CDR1 SEHNR and CDR2 FQNEAQ (reference sequence). This CDR3 spans 16 amino acids. The DNA for the CDR3 is TGTGCCAGCAGCCCCTCCGGGACTCGCCCAGCTCCTGAGCAGTTCTTC. It encodes CASSPSGTRPAPEQFF.

This clonotype was detected ten times or more. V is TRBV20-1 and J is TRBJ2-5; 10 nucleotides match TRBD2. This CDR3 region has 15 residues. The V and J ends lost 6 bases and 7 bases, in that order; junction bases with no gene match: 14. Germline values: CDR1 DFQATT, CDR2 SNEGSKA (reference sequence). The CDR3 sequence: CSARDSRSGRGTQYF. DNA for the CDR3: TGCAGTGCCCGGGATAGTCGCAGCGGGAGGGGGACCCAGTACTTC.

The rearrangement links TRBV4-1 to TRBJ2-7, with TRBD2 matching over 8 bases. CDR3 length: 19 amino acids. The trim removed 0 bases at V and 3 bases at J, leaving 16 bases unmatched. Germline CDR1 is MGHRA and CDR2 is YSYEKL. CDR3 sequence reads: CASSQDGGGGSSGLYEQYF. CDR3 coding DNA: TGCGCCAGCAGCCAAGACGGAGGCGGGGGGTCCTCCGGGCTCTACGAGCAGTACTTC.

This clonotype was counted at least ten times. The junction departs from germline at one end; a sequencing error may be responsible. CDR3 loop: CASRLQGGGVTEQFF. The CDR3 bases are TGCGCCAGCCGCTTACAGGGAGGGGGTGTGACTGAGCAGTTCTTC. The chain links TRBV5-1 to TRBJ2-1; D perhaps matches TRBD2 (7 bases). Germline V gives CDR1 SGHRS, CDR2 YFSETQ. This CDR3 spans 15 amino acids.

This chain links TRBV20-1 with TRBJ1-1; D is undetermined. V was trimmed by 5 bases and J by 10 bases, leaving 20 bases between them. The germline V gene encodes CDR1 DFQATT and CDR2 SNEGSKA (reference sequence). The CDR3 contains 13 residues. The CDR3 is CSAPGEGAGGAFF. As DNA, the CDR3 is TGCAGTGCTCCGGGCGAGGGAGCCGGCGGAGCTTTCTTT.

This clonotype was found many times. The rearrangement joins TRBV28 to TRBJ2-7; D is unclear. Germline loops: CDR1 MDHEN, CDR2 SYDVKM. Between the trimmed V and J ends, which lost 1 base and 2 bases, there was a span of 6 bases. CDR3 length: 13 amino acids. CDR3 protein: CASSLFQAYEQYF. CDR3 nucleotides: TGTGCCAGCAGTTTATTCCAGGCCTACGAGCAGTACTTC. Filled out from reference TRBV28 and TRBJ2-7, the complete variable domain reads DVKVTQSSRYLVKRTGEKVFLECVQDMDHENMFWYRQDPGLGLRLIYFSYDVKMKEKGDIPEGYSVSREKKERFSLILESASTNQTSMYLCASSLFQAYEQYFGPGTRLTVT.

This clonotype was seen at least ten times. The V call is TRBV5-1, the J call TRBJ2-5, with D perhaps matching TRBD1 (7 bases). Trimming took 4 bases from V and 2 from J, leaving 15 bases between them. This CDR3 has 15 residues. The germline V gene has CDR1 SGHRS and CDR2 YFSETQ. DNA for the CDR3: TGCGCCAGCAGCCGTTCACAGGGGAGGCAAGAGACCCAGTACTTC. This encodes CASSRSQGRQETQYF. Looking up the rest from reference TRBV5-1 and TRBJ2-5 gives the full variable domain: KAGVTQTPRYLIKTRGQQVTLSCSPISGHRSVSWYQQTPGQGLQFLFEYFSETQRNKGNFPGRFSGRQFSNSRSEMNVSTLELGDSALYLCASSRSQGRQETQYFGPGTRLLVL.

There are a few counts of this clonotype. The chain couples TRBV7-2 to TRBJ1-1; no reliable D call. The CDR3 length is 15 residues. The V and J ends lost 2 bases and 0 bases respectively, with 10 bases between them. Germline V lookup: CDR1 SGHTA, CDR2 FQGNSA. The CDR3 DNA is TGTGCCAGCAGCTTACGGACGGTATTGAACACTGAAGCTTTCTTT. Translation gives CASSLRTVLNTEAFF.

This clonotype appeared many times. The chain combines TRBV5-5 with TRBJ1-4; D ambiguous. Germline-derived CDR1 and CDR2 are SGHKS and YYEKEE (reference sequence). V was clipped by 1 base and J by 5 bases, with 12 bases between them. This CDR3 is 15 amino acids long. The CDR3 loop is CASSLSATRNEKLFF. In nucleotides, the CDR3 is TGTGCCAGCAGCTTGTCTGCAACTAGAAATGAAAAACTGTTTTTT. Supplemented by reference TRBV5-5 and TRBJ1-4, the full variable domain reads DAGVTQSPTHLIKTRGQQVTLRCSPISGHKSVSWYQQVLGQGPQFIFQYYEKEERGRGNFPDRFSARQFPNYSSELNVNALLLGDSALYLCASSLSATRNEKLFFGSGTQLSVL.

This clonotype has ten or more counts. This chain uses TRBV12-3 or TRBV12-4 with TRBJ1-2; tentatively, D is TRBD1 (5 bases). This CDR3 is built from 13 residues. With 3 bases removed from V and 7 bases from J, the gap between germline ends came to 12 bases. The CDR3, as DNA: TGTGCCAGCAGTTTCAGGGCCCGGGGTGGCTACACCTTC. This sequence encodes CASSFRARGGYTF.

This clonotype was detected ten times or more. The chain has TRBV28 and TRBJ1-5; no clear D. This CDR3 is built from 15 residues. V gave up 3 bases and J gave up 2 bases, with 11 bases separating them. CDR1 MDHEN and CDR2 SYDVKM come from the germline V gene. The chain's CDR3 is CASSLAQGGNQPQHF. CDR3 sequence (DNA): TGTGCCAGCAGTTTGGCCCAAGGCGGCAATCAGCCCCAGCATTTT.

The chain employs TRBV27 and TRBJ1-2, with D tentatively TRBD1 (5 bases). The CDR3 has 14 amino acids. Germline V lookup: CDR1 MNHEY, CDR2 SMNVEV (reference sequence). The germline V and J ends were trimmed by 4 bases and 0 bases, with 9 bases remaining between them. The CDR3 coding sequence is TGTGCCAGCAGTTCGACGACAGCTAACTATGGCTACACCTTC. It yields the protein CASSSTTANYGYTF.

This clonotype was seen repeatedly, ten times or more. This chain joins TRBV5-5 and TRBJ1-6; D is perhaps TRBD1 (5 bases). The CDR3 loop spans 15 amino acids. CDR1 SGHKS and CDR2 YYEKEE come from the germline V gene (reference sequence). The germline V and J ends were trimmed by 3 bases and 9 bases, with 16 bases remaining between them. The CDR3 loop is CASSSTPDSISPLHF. Written as DNA, the CDR3 is TGTGCCAGCAGCTCGACCCCTGACAGCATTTCACCCCTCCACTTT. The full variable domain, its missing parts supplied by reference TRBV5-5 and TRBJ1-6, is DAGVTQSPTHLIKTRGQQVTLRCSPISGHKSVSWYQQVLGQGPQFIFQYYEKEERGRGNFPDRFSARQFPNYSSELNVNALLLGDSALYLCASSSTPDSISPLHFGNGTRLTVT.

This clonotype has a count of ten or more. The chain links TRBV6-1 to TRBJ2-7; 9 positions match TRBD1. The CDR3 contains 14 residues. Trimming at V came to 5 bases and at J to 1 base, leaving 3 bases not matched to a gene. Germline CDR1 and CDR2: MNHNS and SASEGT. The CDR3 sequence: CASSIGTGSYEQYF. Written as DNA, the CDR3 is TGTGCCAGCAGTATTGGGACAGGGTCCTACGAGCAGTACTTC.

This clonotype showed up just a few times. This sequence joins TRBV9 and TRBJ2-5, with D possibly TRBD2 on 6 matching bases. The CDR3 has 14 residues. Germline CDR1 reads SGDLS; CDR2 reads YYNGEE. Trimming removed 2 bases at V and 2 bases at J, with 10 bases between. Here the CDR3 reads CASSVGGSQETQYF. CDR3 sequence (DNA): TGTGCCAGCAGCGTGGGGGGTAGTCAAGAGACCCAGTACTTC.